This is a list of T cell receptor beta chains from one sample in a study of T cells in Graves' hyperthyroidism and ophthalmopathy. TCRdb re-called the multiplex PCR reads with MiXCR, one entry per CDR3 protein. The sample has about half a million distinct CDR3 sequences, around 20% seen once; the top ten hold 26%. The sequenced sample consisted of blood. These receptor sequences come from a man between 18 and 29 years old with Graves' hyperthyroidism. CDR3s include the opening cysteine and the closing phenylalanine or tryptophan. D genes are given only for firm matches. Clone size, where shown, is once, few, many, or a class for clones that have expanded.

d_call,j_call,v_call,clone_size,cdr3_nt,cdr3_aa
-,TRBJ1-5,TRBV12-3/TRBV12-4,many,TGTGCCAGCAGTTCTGGGGGTATACGAGATCAGCCCCAGCATTTT,CASSSGGIRDQPQHF
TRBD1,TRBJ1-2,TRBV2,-,TGTGCCACCAGGACAGGGGGCTACACCTTC,CATRTGGYTF
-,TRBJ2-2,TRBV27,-,TGTGCCAGCAGCCTGAAACTAGGGGTGAACACCGGGGAGCTGTTTTTT,CASSLKLGVNTGELFF
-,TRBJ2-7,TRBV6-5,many,TGTGCCAGCAGACCAGGGCGGCCACCCTACGAGCAGTACTTC,CASRPGRPPYEQYF
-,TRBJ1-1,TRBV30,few,TGTGCCTGGAGTGTACGGGCAGATGAAGCTTTCTTT,CAWSVRADEAFF
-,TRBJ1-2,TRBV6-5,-,TGTGCCAGCAGTTACTCGAGACAGCTCTATGGCTACACCTTC,CASSYSRQLYGYTF
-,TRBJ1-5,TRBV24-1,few,TGTGCCACCAGTGATTTGAGGTCGTATCAGCCCCAGCATTTT,CATSDLRSYQPQHF
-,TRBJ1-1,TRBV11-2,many,TGTGCCAGCAGCCGCTTCGACAAGACCTGGGAAGCTTTCTTT,CASSRFDKTWEAFF
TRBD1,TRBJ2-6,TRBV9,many,TGTGCCAGCACCATGACAGGGTCATTCTCTGGGGCCAACGTCCTGACTTTC,CASTMTGSFSGANVLTF
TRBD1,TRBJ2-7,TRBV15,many,TGTGCCACCAGCAGAGGAAAAGGGGGCTCATACGAGCAGTACTTC,CATSRGKGGSYEQYF
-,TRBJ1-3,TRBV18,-,TGTGCCAGCTCACCCGACATAGGACGGCTCTCTGGAAACACCATATATTTT,CASSPDIGRLSGNTIYF
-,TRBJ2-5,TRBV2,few,TGTGCCAGCGGAAGTCCCCCGTTAAGAGAGACCCAGTACTTC,CASGSPPLRETQYF
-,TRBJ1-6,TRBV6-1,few,TGTGCCAGCAGTGTACGAGTCTCACCCCTCCACTTT,CASSVRVSPLHF
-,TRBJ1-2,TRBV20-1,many,TGCAGTGCTAGAGATCCGGGACACGCTAATGGCTACACCTTC,CSARDPGHANGYTF
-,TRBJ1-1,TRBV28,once,TGTGCCAGCAGCGATCCAGCGGGATCCCTAAGGGCTAAAGCTTTCTTT,CASSDPAGSLRAKAFF
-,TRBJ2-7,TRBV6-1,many,TGTGCCAGCAGTGAATTCGACGGGAGCTCCTACGAGCAGTACTTC,CASSEFDGSSYEQYF
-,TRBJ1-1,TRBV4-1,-,TGCGCCAGCAAAAAGAGGATACTGAACACTGAAGCTTTCTTT,CASKKRILNTEAFF
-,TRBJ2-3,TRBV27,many,TGTGCCACTAAAACCCGGGGGATTAGCACAGATACGCAGTATTTT,CATKTRGISTDTQYF
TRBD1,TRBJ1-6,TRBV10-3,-,TGTGCCACCCGACAGGGTAATTCACCCCTCCACTTT,CATRQGNSPLHF
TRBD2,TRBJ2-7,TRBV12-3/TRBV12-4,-,TGTGCCAGCACTAGGGAGGGGCTAGCGGGAGTCTACGAGCAGTACTTC,CASTREGLAGVYEQYF
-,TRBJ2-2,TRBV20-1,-,TGCAGTGCTGGGGGGACCGGGGAGCTGTTTTTT,CSAGGTGELFF
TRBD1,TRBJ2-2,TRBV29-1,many,TGCAGCGGCGGACAGGACAACACCGGGGAGCTGTTTTTT,CSGGQDNTGELFF
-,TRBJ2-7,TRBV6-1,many,TGTGCCAGCGCCCATAACTCCGGGACTCTCCACGAGCAGTACTTC,CASAHNSGTLHEQYF
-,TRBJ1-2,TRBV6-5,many,TGTGCCAGCACCCAGGATAACTATGGCTACACCTTC,CASTQDNYGYTF
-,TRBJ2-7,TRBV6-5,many,TGTGCCAGCAGTTACTCGACCGCCTACGAGCAGTACTTC,CASSYSTAYEQYF
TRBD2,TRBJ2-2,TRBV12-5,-,TGTGCTAGTGGTTTGAGTGGCGGGGGAGCCCCTTCCGGGGAGCTGTTTTTT,CASGLSGGGAPSGELFF
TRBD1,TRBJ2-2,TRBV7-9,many,TGTGCCAGCACCTTGGGACAGGGTTCGTCCGGGGAGCTGTTTTTT,CASTLGQGSSGELFF
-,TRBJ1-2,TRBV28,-,TGTGCCAGCACCCGGGCACCGGGACGGGGACATGGCTACACCTTC,CASTRAPGRGHGYTF
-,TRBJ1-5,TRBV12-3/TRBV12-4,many,TGTGCCAGCAGTTTTGGCGGTTACAATCAGCCCCAGCATTTT,CASSFGGYNQPQHF
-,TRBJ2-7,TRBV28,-,TGTGCCAGCAGTCCGCGAAGGGTCAGCCCTTCGTACGAGCAGTACTTC,CASSPRRVSPSYEQYF
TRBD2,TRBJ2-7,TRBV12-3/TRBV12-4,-,TGTGCCAGCAGTCGTACTAGCGGGGGGCCTCTCGAGCAGTACTTC,CASSRTSGGPLEQYF
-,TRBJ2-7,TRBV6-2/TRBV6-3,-,TGTGCCAGCAGCCAGACAGAGTACGAGCAGTACTTC,CASSQTEYEQYF
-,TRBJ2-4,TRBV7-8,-,TGTGCCAGCGGGGGCGGGGCCATTAAGTACTTC,CASGGGAIKYF
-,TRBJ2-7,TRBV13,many,TGTGCCAGCACACGAACCAGGGATCGTGTATCCTACGAGCAGTACTTC,CASTRTRDRVSYEQYF
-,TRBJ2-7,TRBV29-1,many,TGCAGCTGTGGGCTGACCGACTACGAGCAGTACTTC,CSCGLTDYEQYF
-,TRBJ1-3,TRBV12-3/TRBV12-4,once,TGTGCCAGCACCATAATACCCGAGGGACGTCGCGGAAACACCATATATTTT,CASTIIPEGRRGNTIYF
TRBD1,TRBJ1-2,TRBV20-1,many,TGCAGTGCTTACTTAGGACAGGGGAACGGCTACACCTTC,CSAYLGQGNGYTF
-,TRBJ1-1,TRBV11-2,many,TGTGCCAGCAGCTCAGGGAGACGGAGAGCGAACACTGAAGCTTTCTTT,CASSSGRRRANTEAFF
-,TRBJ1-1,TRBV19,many,TGTGCCAGTAGTTCCAATCCGATCGGAACTGAAGCTTTCTTT,CASSSNPIGTEAFF
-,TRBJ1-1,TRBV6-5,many,TGTGCCAGCAGTTACTCCCCGGGCACTGAAGCTTTCTTT,CASSYSPGTEAFF
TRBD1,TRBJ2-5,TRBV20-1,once,TGCAGTGCTAGAGGGGACAGGGTCGGGGAGACCCAGTACTTC,CSARGDRVGETQYF
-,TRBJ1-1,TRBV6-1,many,TGTGCCAGCAGTGAACAGGACACGGGGGGGACTGAAGCTTTCTTT,CASSEQDTGGTEAFF